Presented here are 21 T cell receptor beta chains from one specimen sequenced in a study of blood T cell repertoires in COVID-19 (dated by TCRdb to between 2020 and 2021). The library relied on the immunoSEQ multiplex PCR assay. The immuneACCESS repertoire file appears here via TCRdb, limited to in-frame rearrangements. These files lack a portion of the clones; in checked studies, under half of the deficit traces to unresolved V genes, and the cause of the others is not known. Present in this sample are some 77,000 clones, about 84% of which were seen just once. The ten largest clones take up 1.8% of the sample. The sequencing sample was made of peripheral blood. The receptors stem from a woman aged 55-69 years with acute or convalescent COVID-19.

This chain connects TRBV7-9 to TRBJ2-5; TRBD2 agrees at 7 bases. Germline CDR1 reads SEHNR; CDR2 reads FQNEAQ (reference sequence). The V and J ends lost 5 bases and 4 bases, in that order; junction bases with no gene match: 16. The CDR3 sequence is 17 residues long. For the CDR3, the DNA is TGTGCCAGCAGCCCCCGCCCGCCCCCGGGGGAGGGAGAGACCCAGTACTTC. Its translation: CASSPRPPPGEGETQYF.

CDR3 region: CASSKAGSTDTQYF. The CDR3 DNA follows: TGTGCCAGTAGTAAAGCGGGGAGCACAGATACGCAGTATTTT. The chain recombines TRBV19 with TRBJ2-3; 7 bases are a match to TRBD2. The CDR3 extends over 14 amino acids. V shed 4 bases, J shed 0 bases, and the junction held 1 base outside the gene matches. Germline V gene lookup returns CDR1 LNHDA and CDR2 SQIVND (reference sequence).

V and J are TRBV9 and TRBJ1-1, with TRBD1 matching 7 bases. CDR1 and CDR2 (germline): SGDLS, YYNGEE. V lost 3 bases and J lost 1; bases outside the gene matches: 3. The CDR3 runs 14 residues. The CDR3 is CASSGRDRNTEAFF. The CDR3, as DNA: TGTGCCAGCAGCGGCCGGGACAGGAACACTGAAGCTTTCTTT.

CDR3 amino acids: CASSVGLLGEQYF. CDR3 nucleotides: TGTGCCAGCAGCGTGGGACTCCTGGGGGAGCAGTACTTC. V is TRBV9 and J is TRBJ2-7; maybe TRBD2 (6 bases). Germline V lookup: CDR1 SGDLS, CDR2 YYNGEE. There are 13 residues in the CDR3. Trimming left V 2 bases short and J 7 bases short, with 13 bases between.

V is TRBV6-5 and J is TRBJ1-2; TRBD1 matches at 8 bases. V was pared by 7 bases and J by 3 bases, with 7 bases of the junction left unmatched. The CDR3 loop spans 14 amino acids. CDR1 is MNHEY and CDR2 is SVGAGI in the germline V gene. The CDR3 spells CASKGQGGHYGYTF. CDR3 nucleotides: TGTGCCAGCAAAGGACAGGGAGGACACTATGGCTACACCTTC.

This rearrangement joins TRBV27 to TRBJ2-1; D may be TRBD2 (5 bases). The CDR3 covers 16 residues. From germline, CDR1 is MNHEY and CDR2 SMNVEV (reference sequence). The V end lost 5 bases, the J end lost 6 bases, and 20 bases lay between the germline ends. In DNA, the CDR3 is TGTGCCAGCAGTCCATACACACTAGTACCCCCCAATGAGCAGTTCTTC. This translates into CASSPYTLVPPNEQFF.

CDR3 DNA sequence: TGTGCCAGCAGTTTAACGGGGGGGGATTCACCCCTCCACTTT. Translation gives CASSLTGGDSPLHF. This chain connects TRBV27 to TRBJ1-6, with D maybe TRBD1 (5 bases). V lost 2 bases, J lost 8 bases, and 10 bases lay in between. CDR1 is MNHEY and CDR2 is SMNVEV in the germline V gene (reference sequence). This CDR3 spans 14 amino acids.

The V gene is TRBV6-5, the J gene TRBJ1-1; 8 nucleotides agree with TRBD1. Unmatched junction bases numbered 11, after V lost 5 bases and J lost 9 bases. This CDR3 has 14 amino acids. Germline V gene data show CDR1 as MNHEY and CDR2 as SVGAGI. This chain's CDR3 is CASSPDRERGKAFF. The CDR3 DNA reads as TGTGCCAGCAGTCCGGACAGGGAACGTGGGAAAGCTTTCTTT.

DNA of the CDR3: TGTGCCAGCAGTTACTCAATCGGGAGGGCCTCTGAGGAGCAGTACTTC. Its protein product is CASSYSIGRASEEQYF. This chain connects TRBV6-5 to TRBJ2-7; TRBD2 aligns across 8 bases. This CDR3 comprises 16 residues. The trim removed 0 bases at V and 7 bases at J, leaving 11 bases unmatched. Germline lookup yields CDR1 MNHEY and CDR2 SVGAGI.

The rearrangement joins TRBV27 to TRBJ1-5, with TRBD1 identical over 7 bases. CDR3 length: 14 residues. Per the germline V gene, CDR1 is MNHEY and CDR2 is SMNVEV (reference sequence). After removal of 0 bases from V and 7 bases from J, the junction contained 3 bases not matched to a gene. CDR3 protein: CASSLSGTAQPQHF. CDR3 nucleotide sequence: TGTGCCAGCAGTTTATCCGGGACAGCACAGCCCCAGCATTTT.

The V and J genes are TRBV7-6 and TRBJ1-2, with TRBD1 as a possible D gene (6 bases). The germline CDR1 and CDR2 sequences are SGHVS and FNYEAQ. This CDR3 spans 18 amino acids. V was trimmed by 1 base and J by 7 bases, leaving 25 bases between them. CDR3 protein: CASSLDVSGGVAMFGYTF. CDR3 bases: TGTGCCAGCAGCTTAGATGTATCGGGGGGCGTCGCGATGTTTGGCTACACCTTC.

J is TRBJ2-5 and V is TRBV7-6; no firm D call. The CDR3 loop spans 12 amino acids. Between the trimmed V and J ends, which lost 2 bases and 11 bases, there was a span of 12 bases. Germline V gives CDR1 SGHVS, CDR2 FNYEAQ. CDR3: CASSLYPSSQYF. In DNA form, the CDR3 reads TGTGCCAGCAGCTTATACCCGTCTAGTCAGTACTTC.

V is TRBV18 and J is TRBJ1-2; tentative D call: TRBD1 (6 bases). Deletions cut 0 bases from V and 4 bases from J, with 9 bases between. This CDR3 spans 14 amino acids. Germline V lookup: CDR1 KGHSH, CDR2 LQKENI. The CDR3 DNA sequence: TGTGCCAGCTCACCACCAACAGGGCGCTATGGCTACACCTTC. It is translated as CASSPPTGRYGYTF.

This chain links TRBV29-1 with TRBJ2-1; the D gene is possibly TRBD2 (6 bases). The germline CDR1 and CDR2 sequences are SQVTM and ANQGSEA. This CDR3 spans 11 amino acids. Trimming pared 7 bases from V and 4 bases from J, leaving 8 bases between. The DNA for the CDR3 is TGCAGCGGTAGCGGATACAATGAGCAGTTCTTC. The encoded protein is CSGSGYNEQFF.

The chain carries TRBV28 and TRBJ1-2; D is undetermined. Germline values: CDR1 MDHEN, CDR2 SYDVKM. The CDR3 extends over 14 amino acids. The V end was cut by 3 bases, the J end by 3 bases, with 11 bases between. Here the CDR3 DNA reads TGTGCCAGCAGTTTGGGCAGTCCAGACTATGGCTACACCTTC. Its translation is CASSLGSPDYGYTF.

This chain uses TRBV19 with TRBJ1-5; 8 bases fit TRBD1. The germline gives CDR1 LNHDA, CDR2 SQIVND (reference sequence). There are 16 residues in the CDR3. J lost 4 bases, V lost 6 bases, and 11 bases had no gene match. This CDR3 reads CASSRGDRGSNQPQHF. The CDR3, as DNA: TGTGCCAGTAGCCGAGGAGACAGGGGAAGTAATCAGCCCCAGCATTTT.

The V gene is TRBV5-1, the J gene TRBJ2-7, with TRBD1 matching over 7 bases. V shed 4 bases and J 5 bases; nucleotides not matched to a gene: 6. Germline V lookup: CDR1 SGHRS, CDR2 YFSETQ. The CDR3 sequence is 13 residues long. DNA for the CDR3: TGCGCCAGCAGCCCACACAGGGGCCACGAGCAGTACTTC. Translated, it gives CASSPHRGHEQYF. The full variable domain, completed using reference TRBV5-1 and TRBJ2-7, is KAGVTQTPRYLIKTRGQQVTLSCSPISGHRSVSWYQQTPGQGLQFLFEYFSETQRNKGNFPGRFSGRQFSNSRSEMNVSTLELGDSALYLCASSPHRGHEQYFGPGTRLTVT.

The V gene is TRBV7-6, the J gene TRBJ1-4; 9 bases map to TRBD1. CDR3 length: 15 residues. V dropped 6 bases and J dropped 7; count of bases not matched to a gene: 9. Looked up from germline, CDR1 is SGHVS and CDR2 is FNYEAQ. Here the CDR3 reads CASSSSGTGIEKLFF. Here the CDR3 DNA reads TGTGCCAGCAGTTCATCCGGGACAGGGATTGAAAAACTGTTTTTT.

The chain is built from TRBV28 and TRBJ1-4, with TRBD1 matching 8 bases. The CDR3 runs 14 residues. Germline V gene sequence: CDR1 MDHEN, CDR2 SYDVKM. With 3 bases clipped from V and 7 bases from J, the junction kept 4 bases outside the gene matches. This chain's CDR3 is CASSLRQGPEKLFF. CDR3 coding DNA: TGTGCCAGCAGTTTGCGACAGGGGCCTGAAAAACTGTTTTTT.

For this clone: The identical CDR3 is also encoded by other nucleotide sequences in the sample. V gene TRBV6-5 combines with J gene TRBJ1-5, with TRBD1 as a possible D gene (5 bases). The V gene's germline CDR1 is MNHEY and CDR2 SVGAGI. Trimming shortened V by 6 bases and J by 2 bases, and 11 bases separated the two germline ends. The CDR3 is made up of 14 amino acids. The CDR3 DNA sequence: TGTGCCAGCAGCCGCGACAGAGGCAATCAGCCCCAGCATTTT. Residues: CASSRDRGNQPQHF.

This rearrangement joins TRBV19 to TRBJ1-1; 8 bases align to TRBD1. The germline V gene has CDR1 LNHDA and CDR2 SQIVND (reference sequence). J was trimmed by 0 bases and V by 6 bases; bases with no gene match: 3. The CDR3 is 14 amino acids. This chain's CDR3 is CASRLGQVNTEAFF. CDR3 bases: TGTGCCAGTAGGCTGGGACAGGTGAACACTGAAGCTTTCTTT.